Listed below are T cell receptor beta chains from one sample, sequenced in a study of tumor-infiltrating lymphocytes in primary liver carcinoma. Each CDR3 protein gets one entry after TCRdb re-called the multiplex PCR reads with MiXCR. The sample contains 100,000 to 150,000 distinct CDR3 sequences, 64% of which appear only once. The sequenced sample was liver tumor tissue from sampling region 3. The receptor source for this set is a woman aged 60 to 75 with primary liver carcinoma and hepatitis B virus infection. Both conserved end residues are part of each CDR3. A D gene is named only where the DNA matches it firmly. Size is stated for part of the rows, as once, few or many counts, or as a class when the clone is expanded.

>TRBJ2-5|TRBV5-4|NA|14|TRBD1
CASRAGTAQETQYF
TGTGCCAGCAGAGCCGGGACAGCCCAAGAGACCCAGTACTTC
>TRBJ1-2|TRBV4-1|NA|15|NA
CTSSQDWAGVYGYTF
TGCACCAGCAGCCAAGATTGGGCAGGGGTCTATGGCTACACCTTC
>TRBJ2-1|TRBV29-1|many|14|TRBD2
CSVFGGRAVDEQFF
TGCAGCGTTTTTGGCGGGAGGGCCGTAGATGAGCAGTTCTTC
>TRBJ2-7|TRBV5-5|many|14|NA
CASSSLTEPYEQYF
TGTGCCAGCAGCTCCCTGACAGAGCCCTACGAGCAGTACTTC
>TRBJ2-1|TRBV12-3/TRBV12-4|many|13|NA
CASSPDRSNEQFF
TGTGCCAGCAGCCCCGACAGATCTAATGAGCAGTTCTTC
>TRBJ2-1|TRBV5-1|few|19|NA
CASSPRLGGYGLADNEQFF
TGCGCCAGCAGCCCGAGGCTGGGGGGTTACGGCCTAGCTGACAATGAGCAGTTCTTC
>TRBJ2-7|TRBV6-6|many|14|TRBD2
CATRSASGSYEQYF
TGTGCCACCCGTTCGGCTAGCGGCTCCTACGAGCAGTACTTC
>TRBJ2-1|TRBV5-1|NA|13|TRBD2
CVSRLSGNNEQFF
TGCGTCAGCAGACTTAGCGGGAATAATGAGCAGTTCTTC
>TRBJ2-3|TRBV29-1|NA|12|NA
CKVGDSTDTQYF
TGCAAGGTGGGGGACAGCACAGATACGCAGTATTTT
>TRBJ2-1|TRBV28|NA|22|TRBD2
CASSLWGGLPALSGGAYNEQFF
TGTGCCAGCAGTTTATGGGGGGGATTACCCGCACTATCGGGAGGGGCTTACAATGAGCAGTTCTTC
>TRBJ2-5|TRBV11-2|NA|15|NA
CVSSLDGAAAMTQYF
TGTGTCAGCAGCTTAGATGGGGCTGCCGCAATGACCCAGTACTTC
>TRBJ2-7|TRBV4-1|many|15|TRBD2
CASNSGLAGDYEQYF
TGCGCCAGCAATTCTGGACTAGCGGGAGACTACGAGCAGTACTTC
>TRBJ1-6|TRBV28|many|14|TRBD1
CASSHGQENSPLHF
TGTGCCAGCAGTCATGGACAGGAGAATTCACCCCTCCACTTT
>TRBJ1-1|TRBV5-1|NA|17|TRBD1
CASRLDRGPLMNTEAFF
TGCGCCAGCAGACTCGATAGGGGGCCGCTCATGAACACTGAAGCTTTCTTT
>TRBJ2-1|TRBV6-5|medium-sized|13|NA
CASQRGGANEQFF
TGTGCCAGCCAAAGGGGGGGGGCTAATGAGCAGTTCTTC
>TRBJ1-1|TRBV21-1|few|16|NA
CASSATQGSRNTEAFF
TGTGCCAGCAGCGCCACACAGGGATCGAGGAACACTGAAGCTTTCTTT
>TRBJ1-5|TRBV7-2|NA|15|NA
CASSPTMRSYGPQHF
TGTGCCAGCAGCCCCACCATGCGGTCTTATGGGCCCCAGCATTTT
>TRBJ2-4|TRBV4-2|NA|17|NA
CASSQEGTSGAKNIQYF
TGTGCCAGCAGCCAAGAGGGGACCTCGGGGGCCAAAAACATTCAGTACTTC
>TRBJ1-3|TRBV21-1|NA|17|NA
CASSKQGVFSSGNTIYF
TGTGCCAGCAGCAAGCAGGGGGTTTTCAGCTCTGGAAACACCATATATTTT
>TRBJ2-3|TRBV11-2|once|16|TRBD2
CAISLGTSGCADTQYF
TGTGCCATCAGCTTAGGGACTAGCGGGTGTGCAGATACGCAGTATTTT
>TRBJ2-3|TRBV11-1|NA|14|TRBD2
CASNLRQRAGESYF
TGTGCCAGCAACTTAAGGCAACGTGCGGGGGAGTCTTACTTT